Presented here are 4 T cell receptor beta chains from one specimen sequenced in a study of T-cell memory formation after mild COVID-19. TCRdb fed the 5' RACE reads into MiXCR, producing one record per CDR3 protein. The table records tens of thousands of distinct CDR3 sequences, about 15% of them present only once. Sequenced material: PBMCs or a T cell subset sorted from them (not recorded which). The receptors shown here come from a man aged 18 to 29 who had mild COVID-19 (a few samples of this study predate the infection). Cell type and time point are not known.

The rearrangement uses TRBV7-9 and TRBJ1-2, with D tentatively TRBD1 (6 bases). Looked up from germline, CDR1 is SEHNR and CDR2 is FQNEAQ (reference sequence). This CDR3 contains 15 residues. The germline V and J ends were trimmed by 3 bases and 8 bases, with 19 bases remaining between them. CDR3 sequence (DNA): TGTGCCAGCAGCTTCGATCGAGGCAGGGGAGGAGGCTACACCTTC. Its protein is CASSFDRGRGGGYTF.

The chain combines TRBV7-9 with TRBJ2-1; D may match TRBD1 or TRBD2 (5 bases each). CDR1 and CDR2 (germline): SEHNR, FQNEAQ (reference sequence). V was trimmed by 1 base and J by 10 bases, leaving 11 bases between them. The CDR3 contains 13 residues. CDR3 loop: CASSLDGAVEQFF. CDR3 nucleotide sequence: TGTGCCAGCAGCTTAGACGGGGCCGTGGAGCAGTTCTTC. The whole variable domain, remainder taken from reference TRBV7-9 and TRBJ2-1, is DTGVSQNPRHKITKRGQNVTFRCDPISEHNRLYWYRQTLGQGPEFLTYFQNEAQLEKSRLLSDRFSAERPKGSFSTLEIQRTEQGDSAMYLCASSLDGAVEQFFGPGTRLTVL.

CDR3 nucleotides: TGCAGTGCTAGAGACGAGGGGTCGCGCACCGGGGAGCTGTTTTTT. It encodes CSARDEGSRTGELFF. The rearrangement joins TRBV20-1 to TRBJ2-2; D possibly matches TRBD1 or TRBD2 (5 bases each). This CDR3 contains 15 residues. Germline assignment: CDR1 DFQATT and CDR2 SNEGSKA (reference sequence). The V gene lost 0 bases and the J gene lost 4 bases, with 12 bases spanning the gap.

The sample holds many counts of this clonotype. V and J are TRBV7-2 and TRBJ2-1; either TRBD1 or TRBD2 may fit D (7 bases each). CDR1 and CDR2 (germline): SGHTA, FQGNSA. There are 14 residues in the CDR3. V was trimmed by 5 bases and J by 9 bases, leaving 17 bases between them. CDR3 loop: CASSQGGGLPEQFF. The CDR3, as DNA: TGTGCCAGCAGCCAGGGGGGGGGGCTCCCTGAGCAGTTCTTC.